This TCR beta chain was identified during a study of T cells in Graves' hyperthyroidism and ophthalmopathy. General study points: Most expanded thyroid clonotypes above 0.001 recurred in blood.

The source material, RNA transcripts, was used to amplify TCR beta CDR3 regions. TCR CDR3 regions were first amplified by RT-PCR with HTBI primers. TCRdb recomputed calls from the multiplex PCR reads with MiXCR, one row per CDR3 protein. This sample has 400,000 to 500,000 distinct CDR3 sequences, with about an eighth found just once. In its sample, this clonotype was seen many times. Its antigen is as yet unknown. Germline loops: CDR1 KGHSH, CDR2 LQKENI. V lost 8 bases to trimming and J lost 7 bases, with 12 bases between them. CDR3 length equals 12 residues. Absent ophthalmopathy progression within 18 months defined stable Graves' hyperthyroidism. Patients with uncontrolled infections, other autoimmune diseases, pregnancy or lactation were excluded. Clinical symptoms, serum thyroxine, TRAb, thyroid ultrasound and orbital computed tomography informed diagnoses.

The V call is TRBV18, the J call TRBJ2-1; a possible D gene is TRBD2 (6 bases). This sequence was found in a woman between 18 and 30 years old with Graves' hyperthyroidism. Sequencing input: blood. The CDR3 region is CASQRVVNEQFF. The CDR3 DNA reads TGTGCCAGCCAGCGGGTAGTGAATGAGCAGTTCTTC.